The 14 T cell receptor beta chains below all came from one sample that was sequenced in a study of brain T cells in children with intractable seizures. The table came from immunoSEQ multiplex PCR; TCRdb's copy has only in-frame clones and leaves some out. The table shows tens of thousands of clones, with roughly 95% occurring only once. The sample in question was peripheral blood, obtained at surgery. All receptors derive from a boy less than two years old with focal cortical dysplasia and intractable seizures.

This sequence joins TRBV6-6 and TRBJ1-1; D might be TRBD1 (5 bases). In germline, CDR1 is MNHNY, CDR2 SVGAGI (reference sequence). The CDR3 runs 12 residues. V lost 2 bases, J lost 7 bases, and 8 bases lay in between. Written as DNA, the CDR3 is TGTGCCAGCAGTTACACCGACAGTGAAGCTTTCTTT. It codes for CASSYTDSEAFF.

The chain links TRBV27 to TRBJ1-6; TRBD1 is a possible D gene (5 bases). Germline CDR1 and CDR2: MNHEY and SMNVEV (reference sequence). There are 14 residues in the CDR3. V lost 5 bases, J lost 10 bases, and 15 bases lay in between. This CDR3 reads CASSPGLPLSPLHF. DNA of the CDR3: TGTGCCAGCAGTCCGGGACTCCCACTCTCACCCCTCCACTTT.

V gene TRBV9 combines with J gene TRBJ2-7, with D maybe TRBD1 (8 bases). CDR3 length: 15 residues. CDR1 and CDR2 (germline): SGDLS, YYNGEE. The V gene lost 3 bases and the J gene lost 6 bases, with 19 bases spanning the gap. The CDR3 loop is CASSGGGTGPSEQYF. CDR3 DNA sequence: TGTGCCAGCAGCGGGGGAGGGACAGGCCCTAGCGAGCAGTACTTC. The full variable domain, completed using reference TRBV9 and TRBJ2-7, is DSGVTQTPKHLITATGQRVTLRCSPRSGDLSVYWYQQSLDQGLQFLIQYYNGEERAKGNILERFSAQQFPDLHSELNLSSLELGDSALYFCASSGGGTGPSEQYFGPGTRLTVT.

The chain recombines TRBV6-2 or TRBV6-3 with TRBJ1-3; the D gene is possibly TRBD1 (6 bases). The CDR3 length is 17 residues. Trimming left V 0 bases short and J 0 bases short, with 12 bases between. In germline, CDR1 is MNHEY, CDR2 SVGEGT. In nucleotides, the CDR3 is TGTGCCAGCAGTTACTCGAAGACAGGCGTCTCTGGAAACACCATATATTTT. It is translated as CASSYSKTGVSGNTIYF.

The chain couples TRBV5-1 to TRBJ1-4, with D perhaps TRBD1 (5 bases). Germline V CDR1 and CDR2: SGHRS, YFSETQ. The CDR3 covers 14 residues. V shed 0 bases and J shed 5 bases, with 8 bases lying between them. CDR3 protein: CASSLGQRNEKLFF. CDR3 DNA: TGCGCCAGCAGCTTGGGACAGCGGAATGAAAAACTGTTTTTT.

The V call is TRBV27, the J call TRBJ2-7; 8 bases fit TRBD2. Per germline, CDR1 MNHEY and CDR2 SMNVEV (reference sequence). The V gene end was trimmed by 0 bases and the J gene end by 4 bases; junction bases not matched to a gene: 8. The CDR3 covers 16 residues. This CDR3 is CASSLSVSGLAYEQYF. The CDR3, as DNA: TGTGCCAGCAGTTTATCGGTGAGCGGACTAGCTTACGAGCAGTACTTC.

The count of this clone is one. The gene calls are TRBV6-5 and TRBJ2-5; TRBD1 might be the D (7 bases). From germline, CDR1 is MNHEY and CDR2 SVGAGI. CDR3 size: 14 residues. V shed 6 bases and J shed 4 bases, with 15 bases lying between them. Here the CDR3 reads CASRRQGGSETQYF. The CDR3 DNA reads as TGTGCCAGCAGACGACAGGGAGGTTCAGAGACCCAGTACTTC.

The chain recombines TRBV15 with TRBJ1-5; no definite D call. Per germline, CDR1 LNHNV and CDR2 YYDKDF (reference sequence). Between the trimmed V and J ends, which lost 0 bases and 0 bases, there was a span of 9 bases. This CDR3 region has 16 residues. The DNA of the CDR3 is TGTGCCACCAGCAGAGATTTGGTGATTAGCAATCAGCCCCAGCATTTT. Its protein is CATSRDLVISNQPQHF.

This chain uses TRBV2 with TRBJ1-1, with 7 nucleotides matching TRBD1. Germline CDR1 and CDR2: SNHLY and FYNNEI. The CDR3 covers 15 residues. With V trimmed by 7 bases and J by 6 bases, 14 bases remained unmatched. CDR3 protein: CASTFDRVDSSEAFF. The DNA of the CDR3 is TGTGCCAGCACTTTCGACAGGGTAGATAGTTCTGAAGCTTTCTTT.

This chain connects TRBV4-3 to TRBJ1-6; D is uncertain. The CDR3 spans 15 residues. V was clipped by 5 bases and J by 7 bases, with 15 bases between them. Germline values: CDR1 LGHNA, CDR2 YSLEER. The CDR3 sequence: CASSARLIINSPLHF. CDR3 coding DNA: TGCGCCAGCAGCGCTAGACTCATTATCAATTCACCCCTCCACTTT.

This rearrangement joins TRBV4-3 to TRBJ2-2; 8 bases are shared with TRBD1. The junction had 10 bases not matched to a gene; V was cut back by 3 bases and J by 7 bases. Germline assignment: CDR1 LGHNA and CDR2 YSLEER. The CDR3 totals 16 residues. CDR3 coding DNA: TGCGCCAGCAGCCAGACGGGACAGGTGCCCTACGGGGAGCTGTTTTTT. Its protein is CASSQTGQVPYGELFF.

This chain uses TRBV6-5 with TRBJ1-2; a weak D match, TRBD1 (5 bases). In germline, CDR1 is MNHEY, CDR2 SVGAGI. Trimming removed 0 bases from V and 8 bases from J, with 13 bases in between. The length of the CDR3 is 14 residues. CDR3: CASSYSEGSGGYTF. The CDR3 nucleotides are TGTGCCAGCAGTTACTCGGAGGGGTCGGGCGGCTACACCTTC.

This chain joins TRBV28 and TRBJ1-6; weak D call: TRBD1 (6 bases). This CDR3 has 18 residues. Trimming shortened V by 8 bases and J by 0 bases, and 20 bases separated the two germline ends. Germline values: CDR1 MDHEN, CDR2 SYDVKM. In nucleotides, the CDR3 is TGTGCCAGCTTCTCTACAGGGCCCCTCGGCTCCTATAATTCACCCCTCCACTTT. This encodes CASFSTGPLGSYNSPLHF.

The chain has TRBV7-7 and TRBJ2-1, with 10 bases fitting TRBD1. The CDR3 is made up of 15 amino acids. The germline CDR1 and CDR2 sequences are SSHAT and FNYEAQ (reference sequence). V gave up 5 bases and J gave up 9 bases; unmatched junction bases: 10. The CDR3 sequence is CASSGDRGRICEQFF. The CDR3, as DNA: TGTGCCAGCAGCGGAGACAGGGGGCGCATCTGTGAGCAGTTCTTC.